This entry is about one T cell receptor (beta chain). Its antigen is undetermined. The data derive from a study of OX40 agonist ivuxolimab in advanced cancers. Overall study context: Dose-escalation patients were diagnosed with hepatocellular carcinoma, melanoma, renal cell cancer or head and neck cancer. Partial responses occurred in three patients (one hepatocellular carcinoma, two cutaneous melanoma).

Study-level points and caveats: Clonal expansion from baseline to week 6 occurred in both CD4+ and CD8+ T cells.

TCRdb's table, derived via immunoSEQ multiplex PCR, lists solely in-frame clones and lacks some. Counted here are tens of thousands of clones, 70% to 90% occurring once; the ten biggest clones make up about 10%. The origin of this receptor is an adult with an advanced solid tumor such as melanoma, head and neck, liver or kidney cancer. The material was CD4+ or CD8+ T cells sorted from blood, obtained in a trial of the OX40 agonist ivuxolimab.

The CDR3 is CASSQSRGQPQHF. The CDR3 bases are TGCGCCAGCAGCCAATCTCGAGGACAGCCCCAGCATTTT. The chain uses TRBV4-3 and TRBJ1-5; the D is unclear. The ends were cut back, 2 bases at V and 7 bases at J, with 9 bases in the middle. The CDR3 loop spans 13 amino acids. Germline lookup yields CDR1 LGHNA and CDR2 YSLEER.